This TCR beta chain was retrieved from a study of shared clonotypes between healthy human individuals (dated by TCRdb to 2020 to 2022). Notes on the research overall: A few men and a couple of women, aged 18 to 49 years, made up the cohort. Different laboratories and diverse techniques were used to prepare libraries and sequence TCR repertoires, to increase sequencing depth and limit assay-specific biases. Leukapheresis yielded between about 0.9 and 9 billion PBMCs per donor. Blood TCR repertoires of roughly five healthy adults were deeply sequenced to estimate repertoire size and the extent of clonotype sharing between individuals. Per donor, three plates each were used for CD4 naive and CD4 memory, two for CD8 naive, and one for CD8 memory. Study-wide findings and limitations: Rarefaction of sorted-subset datasets indicated incomplete sequencing despite the large sequencing depth. Naive subsets generally had larger estimated clonotype richness than memory subsets did. Because the study included only a small number of donors, the genetic and exposure-history diversity represented was limited. Compared with non-shared clonotypes, clonotypes shared by all four sorted-subset donors had higher generation probabilities. Approximately 4.8% of naive CD4, roughly 3.6% of naive CD8, about 2.4% of memory CD4, and approximately 0.4% of memory CD8 clonotypes were shared across a few donors. Pairwise subsampling indicated that sequencing depth was expected to affect the degree of clonotype sharing among donors. Sampling was restricted to blood, and TCR repertoires in tissues likely differ from the TCR repertoires found in blood.

The donors were healthy, HIV-negative adults who had no recently reported acute infections or vaccinations. Only Caucasian adults living in Nashville, Tennessee, USA were represented among the donors. CD4+ T cells were enriched through magnetic negative selection, after which naive cells were positively selected on CD45RA and the remaining negative fraction served as the memory subset. Blood was obtained by leukapheresis, after which PBMCs were separated by Ficoll-Histopaque density gradient centrifugation and cryopreserved in liquid nitrogen vapor phase. Purity and quantity of every magnetically sorted T cell population were checked by analytical flow cytometry. Genomic DNA was isolated from every sorted fraction and measured by UV absorbance on a Nanodrop 2000c. Using the deep immunoSEQ assay, multiplex PCR amplified TCR CDR3 regions from genomic DNA. Extracted genomic DNA from each cell subset was spread evenly across all wells of several immunoSEQ 96-well plates, with each plate serving as a replicate. For sorted subsets, approximately 210 ng genomic DNA, equal to tens of thousands of T cell genomes, was loaded into each replicate PCR. Purified libraries were measured with a Qubit 3.0 fluorometer, size-checked on a Bioanalyzer 2100, and measured again with the KAPA Library Quantification kit. A separate single-read 150-cycle Illumina NextSeq 550 flow cell was used to sequence each immunoSEQ 96-well plate. Concerning the study's data processing: The immunoSEQ output contained only junctional sequences without quality scores, so filtering could not match that applied to full-length reads. To assign V/J genes and CDR3, sequences were annotated using PyIR, a Python wrapper for IgBLAST v1.9, with IMGT germline references. Reads with weak V/J assignments (E-value above 1e-6), missing CDR3, stop codons, out-of-frame junctions, or ambiguous translated residues were removed. V3J clonotypes were defined as sequences sharing an identical inferred V gene, J gene, and CDR3 amino acid sequence. Percentage overlap between repertoires was calculated by dividing the number of shared unique clonotypes by the size of the smaller repertoire. RTK rarefaction, the Chao1 estimator, and Recon v2.1 estimates of unobserved clonotypes were used to assess repertoire richness. For all TCRbeta clonotypes obtained by the gDNA method from a few donors, generation probabilities were computed with OLGA. This is the immuneACCESS table as TCRdb keeps it, with only in-frame sequences that have V and J called. A part of the clones is gone; compared with another copy, unresolved V genes explain less than half, and the rest is unexplained. V and J calls and clone size follow that table, whereas D and trimming were derived from the DNA. The table for this sample lists a few million clones; 85% to 95% of them were counted only once. 0.39% of the sample rests with the top ten.

On this clone itself: The target of this receptor is not known. Per-nucleotide qualities are absent, and no much larger clonotype sits a single base away.

The V and J ends are trimmed by 11 bases and 0 bases, leaving 11 bases between them. CDR3 length: 12 amino acids, cysteine to phenylalanine. Just CDR3 DNA is preserved here, 36 bases in frame from base 1. According to the germline V gene, CDR1 reads MDHEN and CDR2 reads SYDVKM. The chain employs TRBV28 and TRBJ2-7; no D segment can be confidently identified. What was sequenced was naive CD4+ T cells from PBMCs. Reading the label with the study, this specimen's cell subset or site is: CD45RA+ positively selected. This receptor was taken from a man between 18 and 29 years old in good health. Some clones in this sample may be carry-over from other donors' samples. The sequence in DNA is TGTGCCGTCAGGAGCAGCTCCTACGAGCAGTACTTC. Translation gives CAVRSSSYEQYF.